Each of the 2 T cell receptor beta chains below was sequenced from the same sample in a study of blood T cell repertoires in COVID-19 (TCRdb year 2020). The library was made by the immunoSEQ multiplex PCR assay. The immuneACCESS repertoire file appears here via TCRdb, limited to in-frame rearrangements. These files lack a portion of the clones; in checked studies, under half of the deficit traces to unresolved V genes, and the cause of the others is not known. The sample table shows about 45,000 clones, and approximately 70% are seen once. The ten largest clones add up to less than 8% of the sample. The sequenced material came from peripheral blood. All receptors come from a man older than 75 with acute or convalescent COVID-19.

The chain employs TRBV9 and TRBJ1-2; D is unclear. The CDR3 runs 15 residues. Germline-derived CDR1 and CDR2 are SGDLS and YYNGEE. V was shortened by 3 bases and J by 0 bases, with 12 bases between the two germline ends. The CDR3 protein is CASSASPIANYGYTF. In DNA form, the CDR3 reads TGTGCCAGCAGCGCCTCCCCTATAGCTAACTATGGCTACACCTTC.

The genes are TRBV7-9 and TRBJ1-1; D uncertain. The CDR3 sequence is 12 residues long. Germline lookup yields CDR1 SEHNR and CDR2 FQNEAQ (reference sequence). V was clipped by 3 bases and J by 1 base, with 3 bases between them. Here the CDR3 DNA reads TGTGCCAGCAGCTTCTCGAACACTGAAGCTTTCTTT. This codes for CASSFSNTEAFF.